In its sample, the clone carrying this T cell receptor (beta chain) was seen once. Unmatched junction bases numbered 11, after V lost 1 base and J lost 5 bases. CDR3 length: 17 residues. Germline V lookup: CDR1 ENHRY, CDR2 SYGVKD. This sample was included in a study of blood T cell repertoires in COVID-19. The wider study: COVID-19 samples from acute and convalescent phases originated in the United States, Italy and Spain. Nucleic acid was either cDNA or gDNA, and it came from T cells, B-cell-depleted T cells, or PBMCs.

Authors' data handling: Reference gene primer amplification in the assay estimated nucleated cell counts. This table comes from immunoSEQ multiplex PCR, and its TCRdb copy is limited to in-frame clones, with some not included. V and J calls and clone size follow that table, whereas D and trimming were derived from the DNA. The sample has some 250,000 clones; 75% to 90% are singletons. Material: peripheral blood. The receptor was derived from a woman aged 30 to 39 who had recovered from COVID-19. This chain links TRBV10-3 with TRBJ1-5, with TRBD1 matching over 7 bases. The CDR3 sequence is CAISEWGTRDRDQPQHF. Written as DNA, the CDR3 is TGTGCCATCAGTGAGTGGGGGACCCGGGACAGAGATCAGCCCCAGCATTTT.